These T cell receptor beta chains were read from a single sample in a study of T cell responses to AZD1222 COVID-19 vaccine. The table came from immunoSEQ multiplex PCR; TCRdb's copy has only in-frame clones and leaves some out. The sample records about 100,000 clones, approximately 89% being singletons. Source: peripheral blood, taken 28 days after the second dose of the MenACWY control vaccine. Receptors originate from an adult who received the MenACWY meningococcal vaccine as a control. CDR3s include the opening cysteine and the closing phenylalanine or tryptophan. Fields, in order: clone size, V gene, D gene, J gene, CDR3 protein, CDR3 DNA. The D gene is left open where the match is weak. A clone size is listed for some rows: how often the clone was seen (once, few, many), or a class if it is expanded.

clone_size: once
v_call: TRBV29-1
d_call: TRBD1
j_call: TRBJ2-7
cdr3_aa: CSATTGYEQYF
cdr3_nt: TGCAGCGCCACGACAGGGTACGAGCAGTACTTC

clone_size: .
v_call: TRBV13
d_call: TRBD2
j_call: TRBJ2-7
cdr3_aa: CASSSGLAGGIKGNYEQYF
cdr3_nt: TGTGCCAGCAGCTCTGGACTAGCGGGGGGTATTAAGGGCAACTACGAGCAGTACTTC

clone_size: .
v_call: TRBV29-1
d_call: TRBD1
j_call: TRBJ1-5
cdr3_aa: CSVEKAGGEPQHF
cdr3_nt: TGCAGCGTTGAGAAGGCAGGGGGGGAACCCCAGCATTTT

clone_size: .
v_call: TRBV11-2
d_call: .
j_call: TRBJ1-4
cdr3_aa: CASSLTRGGKLFF
cdr3_nt: TGTGCCAGCAGCTTAACCCGAGGGGGAAAACTGTTTTTT

clone_size: .
v_call: TRBV2
d_call: TRBD2
j_call: TRBJ2-3
cdr3_aa: CASSARGGLNTDTQYF
cdr3_nt: TGTGCCAGCAGTGCTCGGGGGGGATTGAACACAGATACGCAGTATTTT

clone_size: .
v_call: TRBV19
d_call: TRBD1
j_call: TRBJ1-5
cdr3_aa: CASSSWTGPWQPQHF
cdr3_nt: TGTGCCAGTAGTTCCTGGACAGGGCCATGGCAGCCCCAGCATTTT

clone_size: .
v_call: TRBV19
d_call: TRBD2
j_call: TRBJ2-6
cdr3_aa: CASSNRGGWSSGANVLTF
cdr3_nt: TGTGCCAGTAGTAACCGGGGGGGCTGGTCATCTGGGGCCAACGTCCTGACTTTC

clone_size: .
v_call: TRBV28
d_call: TRBD1
j_call: TRBJ2-7
cdr3_aa: CASSFGRTGNIYEQYF
cdr3_nt: TGTGCCAGCAGTTTCGGTAGGACAGGGAATATCTACGAGCAGTACTTC

clone_size: once
v_call: TRBV25-1
d_call: TRBD2
j_call: TRBJ2-3
cdr3_aa: CASSKGLLTDTQYF
cdr3_nt: TGTGCCAGCAGTAAGGGACTACTCACAGATACGCAGTATTTT

clone_size: .
v_call: TRBV2
d_call: .
j_call: TRBJ1-4
cdr3_aa: CASLKQGSTNEKLFF
cdr3_nt: TGTGCCAGCCTGAAACAGGGTTCAACTAATGAAAAACTGTTTTTT

clone_size: .
v_call: TRBV6-5
d_call: TRBD1
j_call: TRBJ1-3
cdr3_aa: CASTGQGRGNTIYF
cdr3_nt: TGTGCCAGCACCGGACAGGGGAGAGGAAACACCATATATTTT

clone_size: few
v_call: TRBV5-3
d_call: .
j_call: TRBJ2-7
cdr3_aa: CARSPLRHYEQYF
cdr3_nt: TGTGCCAGAAGCCCCCTCCGCCACTACGAGCAGTACTTC

clone_size: once
v_call: TRBV4-1
d_call: TRBD2
j_call: TRBJ2-7
cdr3_aa: CASSQDYSGGALYEQYF
cdr3_nt: TGCGCCAGCAGCCAAGACTATAGCGGGGGGGCCCTATATGAGCAGTACTTC

clone_size: .
v_call: TRBV6-5
d_call: TRBD1
j_call: TRBJ1-1
cdr3_aa: CASSRRGGTEAFF
cdr3_nt: TGTGCCAGCAGCCGCAGGGGGGGCACTGAAGCTTTCTTT

clone_size: .
v_call: TRBV19
d_call: .
j_call: TRBJ1-5
cdr3_aa: CASSPQSPSLKEQPQHF
cdr3_nt: TGTGCCAGTAGTCCTCAATCGCCCTCACTGAAGGAACAGCCCCAGCATTTT

clone_size: .
v_call: TRBV7-9
d_call: .
j_call: TRBJ2-2
cdr3_aa: CASSLVVAGELFF
cdr3_nt: TGTGCCAGCAGCTTAGTGGTCGCCGGGGAGCTGTTTTTT

clone_size: .
v_call: TRBV12-5
d_call: .
j_call: TRBJ1-4
cdr3_aa: CASGPVGQSEKLFF
cdr3_nt: TGTGCTAGTGGTCCGGTTGGCCAAAGTGAAAAACTGTTTTTT

clone_size: few
v_call: TRBV28
d_call: .
j_call: TRBJ1-2
cdr3_aa: CASSTRGYGYTF
cdr3_nt: TGTGCCAGCAGTACCCGGGGATATGGCTACACCTTC

clone_size: .
v_call: TRBV2
d_call: .
j_call: TRBJ1-5
cdr3_aa: CASKGQGTNQPQHF
cdr3_nt: TGTGCCAGCAAGGGACAAGGGACCAATCAGCCCCAGCATTTT

clone_size: .
v_call: TRBV28
d_call: TRBD1
j_call: TRBJ1-5
cdr3_aa: CASSLRSGGNQPQHF
cdr3_nt: TGTGCCAGCAGTTTAAGGTCAGGGGGCAACCAGCCCCAGCATTTT

clone_size: .
v_call: TRBV28
d_call: TRBD1
j_call: TRBJ1-2
cdr3_aa: CASRSRQGPIYGYTF
cdr3_nt: TGTGCCAGCAGATCCAGACAGGGGCCGATCTATGGCTACACCTTC

clone_size: .
v_call: TRBV2
d_call: .
j_call: TRBJ1-5
cdr3_aa: CASTFGRDQPQHF
cdr3_nt: TGTGCCAGCACCTTCGGACGGGATCAGCCCCAGCATTTT